The 22 T cell receptor beta chains listed next were all sequenced from one sample in a study of blood T cell repertoires in COVID-19. The repertoire was sequenced with immunoSEQ multiplex PCR; TCRdb's copy has only in-frame clones and lacks some. The sample gives roughly 240,000 clones, more than 85% of which show up once; 3.6% is in the top ten. Sequencing was performed on peripheral blood. The receptor source for this set is a man aged 18 to 30 with active or convalescent COVID-19.

V gene TRBV5-4 combines with J gene TRBJ2-5, with 8 bases matching TRBD1. The CDR3 extends over 15 amino acids. V lost 5 bases to trimming and J lost 3 bases; unmatched junction nucleotides: 9. CDR1 SGHNT and CDR2 YYREEE come from the germline V gene (reference sequence). The chain's CDR3 is CASSTDRAREETQYF. The CDR3 DNA reads TGTGCCAGCAGTACGGACAGGGCCAGGGAAGAGACCCAGTACTTC.

The chain uses TRBV2 and TRBJ2-3; 9 positions match TRBD1. The V gene's germline CDR1 is SNHLY and CDR2 FYNNEI. Losses at the gene ends were 3 bases for V and 4 bases for J; bases not matched to a gene: 2. The CDR3 has 14 amino acids. As DNA, the CDR3 is TGTGCCAGCAGTGACACAGGGGGCGCAGATACGCAGTATTTT. Its translation is CASSDTGGADTQYF.

The rearrangement uses TRBV9 and TRBJ2-2, with TRBD1 matching 7 bases. CDR1 and CDR2 (germline): SGDLS, YYNGEE. The CDR3 length is 16 residues. The junction had 7 bases not matched to a gene; V was cut back by 1 base and J by 4 bases. This chain's CDR3 is CASSVTGTEITGELFF. CDR3 DNA sequence: TGTGCCAGCAGCGTAACCGGGACAGAGATCACCGGGGAGCTGTTTTTT.

The V call is TRBV15, the J call TRBJ1-2; TRBD1 matches 8 bases. The germline V gene encodes CDR1 LNHNV and CDR2 YYDKDF (reference sequence). V lost 4 bases to trimming and J lost 2 bases; unmatched junction nucleotides: 3. The CDR3 length is 14 residues. CDR3 region: CATSTRQGNYGYTF. The DNA for the CDR3 is TGTGCCACCAGCACCAGACAGGGGAACTATGGCTACACCTTC.

The gene calls are TRBV19 and TRBJ2-3; no clear D gene. Germline CDR1 is LNHDA and CDR2 is SQIVND (reference sequence). The CDR3 length is 16 residues. With 3 bases removed from V and 4 bases from J, the gap between germline ends came to 17 bases. CDR3 in DNA: TGTGCCAGTAGTATCACTTCCAGGTTCCCGGCAGATACGCAGTATTTT. Residues: CASSITSRFPADTQYF. Drawing the rest from reference TRBV19 and TRBJ2-3, the complete variable domain is DGGITQSPKYLFRKEGQNVTLSCEQNLNHDAMYWYRQDPGQGLRLIYYSQIVNDFQKGDIAEGYSVSREKKESFPLTVTSAQKNPTAFYLCASSITSRFPADTQYFGPGTRLTVL.

The chain carries TRBV19 and TRBJ1-2; D gene uncertain. V dropped 3 bases and J dropped 0 bases, with 11 bases sitting between them. The CDR3 extends over 15 amino acids. CDR1 and CDR2 from the germline V gene are LNHDA and SQIVND (reference sequence). CDR3 sequence reads: CASSIRGNSNYGYTF. CDR3 in DNA: TGTGCCAGTAGTATTCGAGGCAATTCTAACTATGGCTACACCTTC.

The chain is built from TRBV18 and TRBJ2-2, with a tentative D call TRBD2 (5 bases). Germline-derived CDR1 and CDR2 are KGHSH and LQKENI. CDR3 length: 12 residues. V was shortened by 2 bases and J by 7 bases, with 5 bases between the two germline ends. In nucleotides, the CDR3 is TGTGCCAGCTCACCAGAGGGCGGGGAGCTGTTTTTT. This translates into CASSPEGGELFF.

The J gene is TRBJ2-1, the V gene TRBV7-2; weak D call: TRBD2 (5 bases). Trimming cost V 5 bases and J 0 bases, with 14 bases left between them. CDR1 and CDR2 (germline): SGHTA, FQGNSA. This CDR3 comprises 16 residues. The DNA for the CDR3 is TGTGCCAGCAGCCTTCAGCTAGGGAGCTCCTACAATGAGCAGTTCTTC. It is translated as CASSLQLGSSYNEQFF.

In its sample, this clone was seen a few times. The chain couples TRBV19 to TRBJ2-7; D possibly corresponds to TRBD2 (6 bases). Trimming shortened V by 6 bases and J by 2 bases, and 17 bases separated the two germline ends. The CDR3 has 15 amino acids. The germline CDR1 and CDR2 sequences are LNHDA and SQIVND (reference sequence). The DNA for the CDR3 is TGTGCCAGTAGCCCAGCCGGGGGTAAGGCCTACGAGCAGTACTTC. This encodes CASSPAGGKAYEQYF. Full variable domain (rest looked up from reference TRBV19 and TRBJ2-7): DGGITQSPKYLFRKEGQNVTLSCEQNLNHDAMYWYRQDPGQGLRLIYYSQIVNDFQKGDIAEGYSVSREKKESFPLTVTSAQKNPTAFYLCASSPAGGKAYEQYFGPGTRLTVT.

The V gene is TRBV29-1, the J gene TRBJ2-1; 12 bases map to TRBD1. Per the germline V gene, CDR1 is SQVTM and CDR2 is ANQGSEA. The V gene end was trimmed by 7 bases and the J gene end by 6 bases; junction bases not matched to a gene: 4. The CDR3 sequence is 13 residues long. This CDR3 reads CSAGQGATNEQFF. The CDR3 DNA reads as TGCAGCGCGGGACAGGGGGCGACCAATGAGCAGTTCTTC.

This clone has only one observation. This chain uses TRBV15 with TRBJ2-5; TRBD2 matches 8 bases. Germline V gene sequence: CDR1 LNHNV, CDR2 YYDKDF (reference sequence). The CDR3 has 18 amino acids. The trim removed 4 bases at V and 5 bases at J, leaving 18 bases unmatched. CDR3 coding DNA: TGTGCCACCAGCATGCGAAAGTTGTTAGCGGGGTTATCGGAGACCCAGTACTTC. It codes for CATSMRKLLAGLSETQYF.

This clone came up once. This chain connects TRBV12-3 or TRBV12-4 to TRBJ1-5; no reliable D call. Trimming stripped 0 bases from V and 7 bases from J, with 7 bases between. The CDR3 contains 13 residues. The DNA of the CDR3 is TGTGCCAGCAGTTTAGCGACAAGGCAGCCCCAGCATTTT. Protein product: CASSLATRQPQHF.

V usage is TRBV5-4 and J usage is TRBJ1-4; tentative D call: TRBD1 (6 bases). V was shortened by 2 bases and J by 6 bases, with 14 bases between the two germline ends. CDR1 is SGHNT and CDR2 is YYREEE in the germline V gene (reference sequence). The CDR3 spans 15 residues. The CDR3 sequence is CASSLKTGDHEKLFF. The DNA of the CDR3 is TGTGCCAGCAGCTTAAAGACAGGTGATCATGAAAAACTGTTTTTT.

The chain joins TRBV5-1 to TRBJ1-1; 10 bases fit TRBD1. CDR3 length equals 15 residues. V dropped 4 bases and J dropped 2; count of bases not matched to a gene: 5. Per the germline V gene, CDR1 is SGHRS and CDR2 is YFSETQ. CDR3 sequence: CASSMRTGGNTEAFF. The CDR3 DNA is TGCGCCAGCAGCATGCGGACAGGGGGAAACACTGAAGCTTTCTTT.

The V and J genes are TRBV9 and TRBJ2-3; the D is unclear. CDR1 is SGDLS and CDR2 is YYNGEE in the germline V gene. This CDR3 is built from 15 residues. V was trimmed by 1 base and J by 2 bases, leaving 11 bases between them. The CDR3 DNA reads TGTGCCAGCAGCGTATCGATTAGCCCCACAGATACGCAGTATTTT. It encodes CASSVSISPTDTQYF.

V usage is TRBV30 and J usage is TRBJ2-2; TRBD1 matches at 8 bases. CDR1 and CDR2 from the germline V gene are GTSNPN and SVGIG (reference sequence). Trimming at V came to 6 bases and at J to 2 bases, leaving 8 bases not matched to a gene. This CDR3 has 15 residues. CDR3 bases: TGTGCCTGCCCGCCGGCAGGGGGCAACACCGGGGAGCTGTTTTTT. Its translation is CACPPAGGNTGELFF.

The chain is built from TRBV5-1 and TRBJ2-3; D possibly corresponds to TRBD1 (7 bases). CDR1 and CDR2 (germline): SGHRS, YFSETQ. This CDR3 is 15 amino acids long. CDR3 DNA: TGCGACTCACCAGGGGGGCTTCCTCCCACAGATACGCAGTATTTT. Protein: CDSPGGLPPTDTQYF. Looking up the rest from reference TRBV5-1 and TRBJ2-3 gives the full variable domain: KAGVTQTPRYLIKTRGQQVTLSCSPISGHRSVSWYQQTPGQGLQFLFEYFSETQRNKGNFPGRFSGRQFSNSRSEMNVSTLELGDSALYLCDSPGGLPPTDTQYFGPGTRLTVL.

This chain uses TRBV29-1 with TRBJ1-3; D is possibly TRBD1 (5 bases). The germline CDR1 and CDR2 sequences are SQVTM and ANQGSEA. The CDR3 runs 18 residues. CDR3 sequence (DNA): TGCAGACCCACTAAGGGAGCCCAAAGGGGACTCTCTGGAAACACCATATATTTT. Its translation: CRPTKGAQRGLSGNTIYF. The whole variable domain, filled in from reference TRBV29-1 and TRBJ1-3, reads SAVISQKPSRDICQRGTSLTIQCQVDSQVTMMFWYRQQPGQSLTLIATANQGSEATYESGFVIDKFPISRPNLTFSTLTVSNMSPEDSSIYLCRPTKGAQRGLSGNTIYFGEGSWLTVV.

This sequence joins TRBV7-9 and TRBJ2-5, with no clear D. The CDR3 has 13 amino acids. Germline CDR1 is SEHNR and CDR2 is FQNEAQ (reference sequence). Trimming took 5 bases from V and 3 from J, leaving 10 bases between them. CDR3 loop: CASSLPPKETQYF. CDR3 nucleotide sequence: TGTGCCAGCAGCCTACCCCCGAAAGAGACCCAGTACTTC.

This clone was seen more than once but under ten times. The chain's CDR3 is CASSPGTGDVSGELFF. DNA for the CDR3: TGCGCCAGCAGCCCCGGGACAGGGGATGTGAGCGGGGAGCTGTTTTTT. The V gene is TRBV5-1, the J gene TRBJ2-2, with 10 bases fitting TRBD1. The CDR3 contains 16 residues. V lost 4 bases, J lost 7 bases, and 10 bases stayed unmatched. Germline CDR1 and CDR2: SGHRS and YFSETQ. The full variable domain, completed using reference TRBV5-1 and TRBJ2-2, is KAGVTQTPRYLIKTRGQQVTLSCSPISGHRSVSWYQQTPGQGLQFLFEYFSETQRNKGNFPGRFSGRQFSNSRSEMNVSTLELGDSALYLCASSPGTGDVSGELFFGEGSRLTVL.

This rearrangement joins TRBV2 to TRBJ2-6, with 12 nucleotides matching TRBD1. Germline assignment: CDR1 SNHLY and CDR2 FYNNEI. J lost 3 bases, V lost 11 bases, and 8 bases had no gene match. The CDR3 covers 16 residues. The DNA for the CDR3 is TGTGCCGGACCGGGACAGGGGGCTGGTGGGGCCAACGTCCTGACTTTC. This encodes CAGPGQGAGGANVLTF. Looking up the rest from reference TRBV2 and TRBJ2-6 gives the full variable domain: EPEVTQTPSHQVTQMGQEVILRCVPISNHLYFYWYRQILGQKVEFLVSFYNNEISEKSEIFDDQFSVERPDGSNFTLKIRSTKLEDSAMYFCAGPGQGAGGANVLTFGAGSRLTVL.

This clone was seen at least ten times. The rearrangement links TRBV28 to TRBJ2-7; 9 positions agree with TRBD1. With V trimmed by 2 bases and J by 9 bases, 8 bases remained unmatched. CDR1 is MDHEN, CDR2 SYDVKM, per germline. The CDR3 contains 14 residues. CDR3 in DNA: TGTGCCAGCAGTTTACAACAGGGGGCCGCGGTGCAGTACTTC. It yields the protein CASSLQQGAAVQYF.